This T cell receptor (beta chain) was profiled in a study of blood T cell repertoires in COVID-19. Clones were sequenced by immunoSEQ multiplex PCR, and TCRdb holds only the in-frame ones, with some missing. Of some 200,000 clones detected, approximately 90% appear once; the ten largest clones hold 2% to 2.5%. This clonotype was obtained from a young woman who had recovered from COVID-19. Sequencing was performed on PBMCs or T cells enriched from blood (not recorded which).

CDR3 coding DNA: TGTGCCAGCAGCCGGTCCTTTACAGTTTCCTACGAGCAGTACTTC. Translation gives CASSRSFTVSYEQYF. This rearrangement joins TRBV9 to TRBJ2-7; no clear D. The V gene lost 4 bases and the J gene lost 1 base, with 15 bases spanning the gap. Germline loops: CDR1 SGDLS, CDR2 YYNGEE. The CDR3 covers 15 residues. Looking up the rest from reference TRBV9 and TRBJ2-7 gives the full variable domain: DSGVTQTPKHLITATGQRVTLRCSPRSGDLSVYWYQQSLDQGLQFLIQYYNGEERAKGNILERFSAQQFPDLHSELNLSSLELGDSALYFCASSRSFTVSYEQYFGPGTRLTVT.